The clone carrying this T cell receptor (beta chain) was seen only once. What it binds is not known. Libraries were prepared by immunoSEQ multiplex PCR; TCRdb keeps only in-frame clonotypes and omits some of them. The sample lists almost 700,000 clones, around 90% occurring once. The sample is drawn from a study of shared clonotypes between healthy human individuals. Study-level background: Donors consisted of two women and a few men between 18 and 49. The study, taken as a whole, reports: Naive subsets generally exceeded memory subsets in estimated richness.

The germline V and J ends were trimmed by 8 bases and 4 bases, with 17 bases remaining between them. Per the germline V gene, CDR1 is SGHAT and CDR2 is FQNNGV. The CDR3 is 14 residues long. Terminally differentiated effector memory CD45RA+ cells were left out of the naive CD8 fraction, which was CD45RO-negative and positively selected for CCR7. The chain has TRBV11-2 and TRBJ2-5; a weak D match, TRBD2 (7 bases). The receptor was isolated from a man aged 30-40 years in good health. The sequencing sample was made of naive CD8+ T cells sorted from blood. The CDR3 loop is CASRSGGVGETQYF. As DNA, the CDR3 is TGTGCCAGCCGATCGGGGGGCGTGGGAGAGACCCAGTACTTC.